The 21 T cell receptor beta chains below were found in one sample sequenced in a study of blood T cell repertoires in COVID-19. Clones were sequenced by immunoSEQ multiplex PCR, and TCRdb holds only the in-frame ones, with some missing. The table has 150,000 to 200,000 clones, 75% to 90% seen once; the top ten hold 5.5% to 8.5%. What was sequenced was peripheral blood. These receptors came from a man aged 55-75 years with acute or convalescent COVID-19.

The chain has TRBV5-4 and TRBJ1-2, with TRBD1 matching over 11 bases. CDR3 length: 15 residues. The trim removed 4 bases at V and 4 bases at J, leaving 6 bases unmatched. Germline values: CDR1 SGHNT, CDR2 YYREEE (reference sequence). The CDR3 bases are TGTGCCAGCAGCCCAGGACAGGGGGCTGGCTATGGCTACACCTTC. Encoded protein: CASSPGQGAGYGYTF.

The V call is TRBV10-2, the J call TRBJ1-2; no firm D call. Trimming left V 5 bases short and J 5 bases short, with 9 bases between. The CDR3 length is 12 residues. CDR1 is WSHSY and CDR2 is SAAADI in the germline V gene. For the CDR3, the DNA is TGCGCCAGCAGTATGAGAGATTATGGCTACACCTTC. It specifies CASSMRDYGYTF.

This clone is a singleton in its sample. The rearrangement links TRBV12-5 to TRBJ2-1; 15 bases fit TRBD2. V lost 4 bases to trimming and J lost 1 base; unmatched junction nucleotides: 2. Germline V CDR1 and CDR2: LGHNT, FRNRAP. The CDR3 has 17 residues. The CDR3 sequence is CASGSGLAGGSYNEQFF. The CDR3 nucleotides are TGTGCTAGTGGTTCAGGACTAGCGGGAGGGTCCTACAATGAGCAGTTCTTC.

This chain links TRBV25-1 with TRBJ2-4; 7 positions match TRBD2. The CDR3 runs 14 residues. V trimming: 6 bases; J trimming: 8 bases; junction bases outside the gene matches: 10. Germline lookup yields CDR1 MGHDK and CDR2 SYGVNS. CDR3 residues: CASSRGLSGDIQYF. The CDR3 coding sequence is TGTGCCAGCAGCCGGGGCCTGAGCGGGGACATTCAGTACTTC.

The chain's CDR3 is CASSQASVGPRGLFF. CDR3 sequence (DNA): TGCGCCAGCAGCCAAGCTTCCGTGGGCCCCCGTGGACTGTTTTTT. This sequence joins TRBV4-1 and TRBJ1-4; unclear D gene. Germline CDR1 reads MGHRA; CDR2 reads YSYEKL. With 1 base removed from V and 13 bases from J, the gap between germline ends came to 19 bases. This CDR3 is built from 15 residues.

This clone was seen a handful of times. This chain links TRBV11-2 with TRBJ2-5, with 7 bases matching TRBD2. The germline CDR1 and CDR2 sequences are SGHAT and FQNNGV. Unmatched junction bases numbered 16, after V lost 4 bases and J lost 5 bases. The CDR3 is made up of 17 amino acids. This CDR3 reads CASSSPLLFTREETQYF. CDR3 coding DNA: TGTGCCAGCAGCTCCCCCCTCCTTTTTACGCGGGAGGAGACCCAGTACTTC.

This clone has more than one count but fewer than ten. The J gene is TRBJ2-5, the V gene TRBV5-4; weak D call: TRBD2 (6 bases). The ends were cut back, 4 bases at V and 0 bases at J, with 13 bases in the middle. Germline V lookup: CDR1 SGHNT, CDR2 YYREEE (reference sequence). The CDR3 extends over 15 amino acids. CDR3 in amino acids: CASSPEPGDQETQYF. CDR3 nucleotide sequence: TGTGCCAGCAGCCCGGAGCCGGGGGACCAAGAGACCCAGTACTTC. Full variable domain (outside the CDR3, taken from reference TRBV5-4 and TRBJ2-5): ETGVTQSPTHLIKTRGQQVTLRCSSQSGHNTVSWYQQALGQGPQFIFQYYREEENGRGNFPPRFSGLQFPNYSSELNVNALELDDSALYLCASSPEPGDQETQYFGPGTRLLVL.

This clone was seen a few times. The chain joins TRBV24-1 to TRBJ1-2; D is undetermined. The ends were cut back, 2 bases at V and 6 bases at J, with 12 bases in the middle. This CDR3 is built from 14 residues. CDR1 is KGHDR, CDR2 SFDVKD, per germline. CDR3 sequence reads: CATSDYRDQDGYTF. The CDR3 DNA follows: TGTGCCACCAGTGATTACCGGGATCAGGATGGCTACACCTTC.

The chain couples TRBV28 to TRBJ2-7; tentatively, D is TRBD2 (5 bases). Germline CDR1 is MDHEN and CDR2 is SYDVKM. The CDR3 spans 13 residues. V lost 10 bases and J lost 3, with 16 bases in between. The CDR3 protein is CATVDIGDYEQYF. The CDR3, as DNA: TGTGCCACCGTCGATATCGGGGACTACGAGCAGTACTTC. Full variable domain (missing parts from reference TRBV28 and TRBJ2-7): DVKVTQSSRYLVKRTGEKVFLECVQDMDHENMFWYRQDPGLGLRLIYFSYDVKMKEKGDIPEGYSVSREKKERFSLILESASTNQTSMYLCATVDIGDYEQYFGPGTRLTVT.

This chain connects TRBV7-3 to TRBJ2-5; 11 nucleotides match TRBD2. Trimming took 5 bases from V and 2 from J; bases not matched to a gene: 4. From germline, CDR1 is SGHTA and CDR2 FQGTGA. This CDR3 has 15 residues. CDR3 protein: CASSQIAGGQETQYF. In nucleotides, the CDR3 is TGTGCCAGCAGCCAGATAGCGGGGGGGCAAGAGACCCAGTACTTC.

The chain carries TRBV4-1 and TRBJ1-5; 9 bases agree with TRBD1. The V and J ends lost 1 base and 6 bases, in that order; junction bases with no gene match: 10. This CDR3 is built from 17 residues. Per germline, CDR1 MGHRA and CDR2 YSYEKL. CDR3 coding DNA: TGCGCCAGCAGCCAAGTGACAGGGGGAGCCTTAGGTCAGCCCCAGCATTTT. This translates into CASSQVTGGALGQPQHF.

The V gene is TRBV9, the J gene TRBJ1-5; D possibly corresponds to TRBD1 (5 bases). Trimming cost V 7 bases and J 0 bases, with 14 bases left between them. The CDR3 runs to 15 residues. The germline V gene has CDR1 SGDLS and CDR2 YYNGEE. The CDR3: CASSSTGHSNQPQHF. The CDR3 DNA sequence: TGTGCCAGCTCTTCCACAGGACATAGCAATCAGCCCCAGCATTTT.

This chain links TRBV4-1 with TRBJ1-3; TRBD1 agrees at 8 bases. CDR1 MGHRA and CDR2 YSYEKL come from the germline V gene. CDR3 length equals 19 residues. V lost 4 bases and J lost 3; bases outside the gene matches: 17. The CDR3 nucleotides read TGCGCCAGCAGCCCCAAGGACAGGGCCGGTCATCCACTTGGAAACACCATATATTTT. Encoded protein: CASSPKDRAGHPLGNTIYF.

CDR3 in amino acids: CASGLKSGKNTGELFF. In DNA form, the CDR3 reads TGCGCCAGCGGCCTCAAGTCGGGGAAGAACACCGGGGAGCTGTTTTTT. The chain recombines TRBV23-1 with TRBJ2-2; D might be TRBD2 (5 bases). TRBV23-1 is assigned to the ORF class and has an uncertain function. Trimming shortened V by 8 bases and J by 1 base, and 17 bases separated the two germline ends. The CDR3 is 16 residues long.

The V gene is TRBV29-1, the J gene TRBJ1-3; 9 bases agree with TRBD1. The germline gives CDR1 SQVTM, CDR2 ANQGSEA. The CDR3 extends over 14 amino acids. The trim removed 2 bases at V and 8 bases at J, leaving 7 bases unmatched. CDR3 sequence reads: CSVEREGQGDTIYF. CDR3 DNA sequence: TGCAGCGTTGAAAGAGAGGGACAGGGTGACACCATATATTTT.

The V gene is TRBV24-1, the J gene TRBJ2-1; 14 positions match TRBD2. Germline CDR1 KGHDR, CDR2 SFDVKD. V shed 4 bases, J shed 10 bases, and the junction held 8 bases outside the gene matches. The CDR3 extends over 16 amino acids. The CDR3 DNA reads as TGTGCCACCAGTGACCCGGGACTAGCGGGAGCGGGGGAGCAGTTCTTC. Amino acids: CATSDPGLAGAGEQFF.

This clone was found a few times. This chain joins TRBV4-1 and TRBJ1-2; D unresolved. Per the germline V gene, CDR1 is MGHRA and CDR2 is YSYEKL. V lost 0 bases and J lost 7, with 15 bases in between. The CDR3 extends over 15 amino acids. The CDR3 protein is CASSQDNGIRFGYTF. CDR3 nucleotides: TGCGCCAGCAGCCAAGATAACGGGATCCGGTTTGGCTACACCTTC.

This clone was counted a single time. V usage is TRBV6-5 and J usage is TRBJ2-5, with D perhaps matching TRBD1 (6 bases). Trimming stripped 4 bases from V and 5 bases from J, with 17 bases between. CDR1 MNHEY and CDR2 SVGAGI come from the germline V gene. This CDR3 is 15 amino acids long. CDR3 bases: TGTGCCAGCAGTTCGTCAGGGGCGGCGTGGGAGACCCAGTACTTC. As protein: CASSSSGAAWETQYF.

This clone was detected only once. The CDR3 loop reads CASSLAGLITDTQYF. The CDR3, as DNA: TGTGCCAGCAGCTTGGCTGGACTGATCACAGATACGCAGTATTTT. V gene TRBV5-5 combines with J gene TRBJ2-3, with a weak D call TRBD2 (5 bases). V was cut by 0 bases and J by 2 bases, with 10 bases left in between. The length of the CDR3 is 15 residues. Per germline, CDR1 SGHKS and CDR2 YYEKEE (reference sequence).

This clone occurred once. The chain is built from TRBV27 and TRBJ2-1, with D possibly being TRBD2 (6 bases). Germline V gene lookup returns CDR1 MNHEY and CDR2 SMNVEV (reference sequence). V lost 2 bases and J lost 10, with 18 bases in between. CDR3 size: 15 residues. In DNA, the CDR3 is TGTGCCAGCAGTTTAGGAGGGACCATAAATGCGGAGCAGTTCTTC. Its translation is CASSLGGTINAEQFF.

This chain links TRBV7-2 with TRBJ2-3; weak D call: TRBD1 (5 bases). The CDR3 has 17 amino acids. Per germline, CDR1 SGHTA and CDR2 FQGNSA. Deletions cut 1 base from V and 6 bases from J, with 20 bases between. CDR3 loop: CASSLVLLQGLMDTQYF. The CDR3 bases are TGTGCCAGCAGCTTAGTTCTCCTGCAGGGATTGATGGATACGCAGTATTTT.